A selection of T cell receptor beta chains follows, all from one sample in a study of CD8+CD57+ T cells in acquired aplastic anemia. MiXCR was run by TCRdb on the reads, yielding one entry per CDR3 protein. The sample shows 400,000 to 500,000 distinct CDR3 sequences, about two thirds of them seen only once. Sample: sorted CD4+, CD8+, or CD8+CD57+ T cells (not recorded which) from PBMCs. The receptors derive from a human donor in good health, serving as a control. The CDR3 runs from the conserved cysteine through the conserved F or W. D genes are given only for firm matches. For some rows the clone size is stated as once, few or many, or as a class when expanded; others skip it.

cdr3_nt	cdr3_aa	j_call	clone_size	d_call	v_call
TGTGCCAGCAGCCCAGGGTTAGGTTGCTACGATGAGAACTTC	CASSPGLGCYDENF	TRBJ2-7	-	-	TRBV7-9
TGTGCCAGCAGCCCCCAGGGCATCCGGCTAGAGACCCAGTACTTC	CASSPQGIRLETQYF	TRBJ2-5	-	-	TRBV11-2
TGTGCCAGCAGGGATCGACTGGCGGGGGGGGACGAGCAGTACTTC	CASRDRLAGGDEQYF	TRBJ2-7	-	TRBD2	TRBV7-2
TGTGCCAGTAGTATTCTGGAGGGAGGGGAAAAACTGTTTTTT	CASSILEGGEKLFF	TRBJ1-4	many	-	TRBV19
TGCAGTGCGACGGGGGGCGGGCCAGATACGCAGTATTTT	CSATGGGPDTQYF	TRBJ2-3	once	-	TRBV20-1
TGTGCCAGCAGCGCCCAGACAGGGGCTGGAAACACCATATATTTT	CASSAQTGAGNTIYF	TRBJ1-3	-	TRBD1	TRBV7-2
TGTGCCACCAGGGGCGGATCGTGGGAGCAGTACTTC	CATRGGSWEQYF	TRBJ2-7	many	-	TRBV10-3
TGCAGTGCTAAGACGGGAAACACTGAAGATACGCAGTATTTT	CSAKTGNTEDTQYF	TRBJ2-3	-	-	TRBV20-1
TGTGCCAGCAACCTCTTCCCTCGGGATGGGCAGTACTTC	CASNLFPRDGQYF	TRBJ2-7	-	-	TRBV5-1
TGTGCCAGCAGCGTGGCACGGAACAATGAGCAGTTCTTC	CASSVARNNEQFF	TRBJ2-1	-	-	TRBV7-7
TGTGCCAGCAGCCCAAGGGGTGGGGAAGGCAGCGACGATACGCAGTATTTT	CASSPRGGEGSDDTQYF	TRBJ2-3	-	-	TRBV7-3
TGTGCCAGCAGCTTAAGGGCAGGGGAGAACACTGAAGCTTTCTTT	CASSLRAGENTEAFF	TRBJ1-1	many	-	TRBV7-2
TGTGCCATCATAACTTCGCGGGACTACGAGCAGTACTTC	CAIITSRDYEQYF	TRBJ2-7	-	-	TRBV10-3
TGTGCCAGTAGCGGACTTGCCCGTCACACTGCAGCTACGCAGTATTTT	CASSGLARHTAATQYF	TRBJ2-3	-	-	TRBV9
TGCAGCGTTGGGGTACGCGACACTGAAGCTTTCTTT	CSVGVRDTEAFF	TRBJ1-1	few	-	TRBV29-1
TGTGCCACCGCGGGAGGGGCGGGGGCGGAGACCCAGTACTTC	CATAGGAGAETQYF	TRBJ2-5	-	TRBD2	TRBV19
TGTGCCAGCACCGACTCCCGGGACAGGAGTTCACCCCTCCACTTT	CASTDSRDRSSPLHF	TRBJ1-6	-	TRBD1	TRBV6-5
TGTGCCAGCAGCTTTCCCGGCGGGACGAACACTGAAGCTTTCTTT	CASSFPGGTNTEAFF	TRBJ1-1	many	-	TRBV11-3
TGTGCCAGCAGCTTAGCAGGCAGGGGCTCCCCTTCCTACGAGCAGTACTTC	CASSLAGRGSPSYEQYF	TRBJ2-7	many	-	TRBV7-6
TGTGCTAGCAGCTTCTCGGGACAGATACGCAGTACTTTTGAGACCCAGTACTTC	CASSFSGQIRSTFETQYF	TRBJ2-5	-	TRBD1	TRBV7-7
TGTGCCTGGAGCGTTTCCGTGGCTAATGAAAAACTGTTTTTT	CAWSVSVANEKLFF	TRBJ1-4	many	-	TRBV30
TGTGCCAGCAGGGACGACAGGGCCGGGTACACTGAAGCTTTCTTT	CASRDDRAGYTEAFF	TRBJ1-1	-	TRBD1	TRBV2
TGTGCCAGCAGCCAAACCCCAAGAGCTGAAGCTTTCTTT	CASSQTPRAEAFF	TRBJ1-1	-	-	TRBV25-1
TGCAGTGCTAGCCAGAGCAATGAGCAGTTCTTC	CSASQSNEQFF	TRBJ2-1	medium-sized	-	TRBV20-1
TGTGCCAGCAGCTTAGCAGGTTTCCAAGAGACCCAGTACTTC	CASSLAGFQETQYF	TRBJ2-5	-	-	TRBV7-2